Following are 28 T cell receptor beta chains from one sample sequenced in a study of Ad26.COV2.S vaccination and SARS-CoV-2 variants (dated by TCRdb to the early 2020s). This sample's time point label indicates: individuals recovered from natural SARS-CoV-2 infection. The library came from the immunoSEQ multiplex PCR assay. Not all clones reach the TCRdb copy of this immuneACCESS table, which keeps in-frame sequences only. Checked studies attribute under half of the gap to unresolved V genes and leave the rest unexplained. Counted in this sample were approximately 340,000 clones; approximately 90% of them appeared once. The leading ten clones occupy 3.5% to 4.5% of the sample. Sequencing was performed on peripheral blood, taken after recovery from COVID-19. Source of these receptors: a human donor who had recovered from COVID-19.

The CDR3 DNA follows: TGTGCCAGCAGTTTTCTAAACAGGGGGAGCACCGGGGAGCTGTTTTTT. Its translation is CASSFLNRGSTGELFF. V usage is TRBV6-5 and J usage is TRBJ2-2; 8 nucleotides align to TRBD1. The CDR3 is made up of 16 amino acids. The ends lost 4 bases at V and 4 bases at J; junction bases unmatched: 8. From germline, CDR1 is MNHEY and CDR2 SVGAGI.

There are a few counts of this clone. The chain employs TRBV4-1 and TRBJ1-5, with D perhaps TRBD1 (5 bases). The V and J ends lost 0 bases and 8 bases respectively, with 14 bases between them. CDR3 size: 15 residues. Germline V gene sequence: CDR1 MGHRA, CDR2 YSYEKL. The CDR3 protein is CASSQDGATWEPQHF. The CDR3 bases are TGCGCCAGCAGCCAAGATGGGGCCACCTGGGAGCCCCAGCATTTT.

This chain joins TRBV5-4 and TRBJ2-2; weak D call: TRBD1 (8 bases). Germline CDR1 SGHNT, CDR2 YYREEE (reference sequence). V lost 0 bases to trimming and J lost 5 bases, with 11 bases between them. The CDR3 loop spans 15 amino acids. CDR3 nucleotide sequence: TGTGCCAGCAGCTTGGACAGGGGGGGAACCGGGGAGCTGTTTTTT. As protein: CASSLDRGGTGELFF.

The J gene is TRBJ2-1, the V gene TRBV2, with D perhaps matching TRBD2 (7 bases). The length of the CDR3 is 15 residues. The germline gives CDR1 SNHLY, CDR2 FYNNEI. Deletions cut 7 bases from V and 5 bases from J, with 18 bases between. The CDR3 is CASTQGGGLDNEQFF. CDR3 nucleotide sequence: TGTGCCAGCACCCAAGGGGGGGGCCTAGACAATGAGCAGTTCTTC. Full variable domain (missing parts from reference TRBV2 and TRBJ2-1): EPEVTQTPSHQVTQMGQEVILRCVPISNHLYFYWYRQILGQKVEFLVSFYNNEISEKSEIFDDQFSVERPDGSNFTLKIRSTKLEDSAMYFCASTQGGGLDNEQFFGPGTRLTVL.

V usage is TRBV11-2 and J usage is TRBJ2-1, with 16 bases lining up with TRBD2. Unmatched junction bases numbered 8, after V lost 3 bases and J lost 6 bases. CDR3 length equals 18 residues. CDR1 is SGHAT, CDR2 FQNNGV, per germline. Here the CDR3 reads CASSFQGLAGGPINEQFF. The CDR3 DNA is TGTGCCAGCAGCTTCCAGGGACTAGCGGGGGGGCCAATCAATGAGCAGTTCTTC.

The V call is TRBV10-3, the J call TRBJ1-4; 9 bases align to TRBD1. The V gene end was trimmed by 6 bases and the J gene end by 8 bases; junction bases not matched to a gene: 4. The CDR3 sequence is 13 residues long. Germline V CDR1 and CDR2: ENHRY, SYGVKD. CDR3: CAIRGQGEEKLFF. Here the CDR3 DNA reads TGTGCCATCAGGGGACAGGGAGAAGAAAAACTGTTTTTT.

The chain is built from TRBV23-1 and TRBJ1-4, with 8 nucleotides matching TRBD1. TRBV23-1 is marked as an open reading frame, function uncertain. Trimming removed 4 bases from V and 7 bases from J; junction bases left unmatched: 5. The CDR3 has 14 amino acids. Here the CDR3 reads CASSLWTGCEKLFF. The CDR3 bases are TGCGCCAGCAGTCTCTGGACAGGGTGTGAAAAACTGTTTTTT.

The chain carries TRBV5-1 and TRBJ2-7, with D unclear. V was trimmed by 1 base and J by 1 base, leaving 9 bases between them. This CDR3 region has 14 residues. The germline gives CDR1 SGHRS, CDR2 YFSETQ. The CDR3 spells CASSLSTDSYEQYF. The CDR3 region has the DNA TGCGCCAGCAGCTTGTCCACCGATTCCTACGAGCAGTACTTC.

The V gene is TRBV2, the J gene TRBJ2-1; either TRBD1 or TRBD2 may supply D (6 bases each). The CDR3 totals 15 residues. CDR1 is SNHLY and CDR2 is FYNNEI in the germline V gene. V shed 1 base and J shed 12 bases, with 19 bases lying between them. The CDR3 nucleotides read TGTGCCAGCAGTGAAGTTACCGGACCGGGGGCTGGGCAGTTCTTC. Translating it yields CASSEVTGPGAGQFF.

The genes are TRBV19 and TRBJ2-1; D unclear. This CDR3 has 13 residues. The V gene's germline CDR1 is LNHDA and CDR2 SQIVND (reference sequence). V gave up 2 bases and J gave up 10 bases, with 12 bases separating them. As DNA, the CDR3 is TGTGCCAGTAGTATAATATGGGGTGAGGAGCAGTTCTTC. Its protein is CASSIIWGEEQFF.

The rearrangement links TRBV5-8 to TRBJ1-4, with D possibly being TRBD1 (6 bases). The germline gives CDR1 SGHTS, CDR2 YDEGEE. The CDR3 has 18 amino acids. V dropped 0 bases and J dropped 0 bases, with 15 bases sitting between them. In nucleotides, the CDR3 is TGTGCCAGCAGCTTGGGCCAGGGGTTATCCACAACTAATGAAAAACTGTTTTTT. It codes for CASSLGQGLSTTNEKLFF.

The chain recombines TRBV25-1 with TRBJ2-5; tentatively, D is TRBD1 (6 bases). V shed 6 bases and J shed 4 bases, with 6 bases lying between them. Looked up from germline, CDR1 is MGHDK and CDR2 is SYGVNS. The CDR3 has 11 residues. CDR3 amino acids: CASRTGETQYF. Written as DNA, the CDR3 is TGTGCCAGCAGGACAGGAGAGACCCAGTACTTC. Drawing the rest from reference TRBV25-1 and TRBJ2-5, the complete variable domain is EADIYQTPRYLVIGTGKKITLECSQTMGHDKMYWYQQDPGMELHLIHYSYGVNSTEKGDLSSESTVSRIRTEHFPLTLESARPSHTSQYLCASRTGETQYFGPGTRLLVL.

Only one count was recorded for this clone. The chain carries TRBV18 and TRBJ1-3; no clear D gene. The V gene's germline CDR1 is KGHSH and CDR2 LQKENI. Deletions cut 0 bases from V and 2 bases from J, with 11 bases between. The CDR3 is made up of 16 amino acids. This chain's CDR3 is CASSPPAAGPGNTIYF. DNA of the CDR3: TGTGCCAGCTCACCACCCGCGGCAGGCCCTGGAAACACCATATATTTT.

The rearrangement joins TRBV7-6 to TRBJ2-7; tentative D call: TRBD2 (6 bases). Looked up from germline, CDR1 is SGHVS and CDR2 is FNYEAQ. Trimming cost V 1 base and J 4 bases, with 11 bases left between them. The length of the CDR3 is 14 residues. The CDR3: CASSLGGETYEQYF. The CDR3 DNA follows: TGTGCCAGCAGCTTAGGCGGGGAGACGTACGAGCAGTACTTC.

J is TRBJ2-3 and V is TRBV10-1, with TRBD2 matching 11 bases. CDR1 WNHNN and CDR2 SYGVQD come from the germline V gene (reference sequence). The CDR3 covers 15 residues. The junction had 10 bases not matched to a gene; V was cut back by 8 bases and J by 6 bases. Here the CDR3 reads CASGAGTSGGDTQYF. CDR3 bases: TGCGCCAGCGGAGCCGGGACTAGCGGCGGGGATACGCAGTATTTT.

The table lists this clone with a few counts. The CDR3: CASSLKNTIYF. In DNA, the CDR3 is TGTGCCAGCAGTTTAAAGAACACCATATATTTT. V usage is TRBV12-3 or TRBV12-4 and J usage is TRBJ1-3; D is undetermined. The CDR3 extends over 11 amino acids. The V gene lost 2 bases and the J gene lost 7 bases, with 3 bases spanning the gap.

This chain links TRBV14 with TRBJ1-3; D remains ambiguous. This CDR3 has 17 residues. Trimming cost V 1 base and J 0 bases, with 13 bases left between them. CDR1 is SGHDN, CDR2 FVKESK, per germline. This CDR3 is CASSQAPGAFSGNTIYF. The DNA for the CDR3 is TGTGCCAGCAGCCAAGCCCCCGGAGCCTTCTCTGGAAACACCATATATTTT.

This chain uses TRBV27 with TRBJ2-2; 12 bases fit TRBD2. The length of the CDR3 is 15 residues. The J segment lost 4 bases and the V segment lost 10 bases, leaving 7 bases of the junction unmatched. Germline CDR1 and CDR2: MNHEY and SMNVEV (reference sequence). CDR3 DNA sequence: TGTGCCACCAGACTAGCGGGGGAAGGCACCGGGGAGCTGTTTTTT. Protein: CATRLAGEGTGELFF.

The rearrangement joins TRBV9 to TRBJ2-2, with 8 bases aligning to TRBD1. Per germline, CDR1 SGDLS and CDR2 YYNGEE. This CDR3 has 17 residues. Trimming took 4 bases from V and 1 from J; bases not matched to a gene: 9. The CDR3 DNA reads as TGTGCCAGCAGCTCCCGGACAGGGACGGGGAACACCGGGGAGCTGTTTTTT. Translating it yields CASSSRTGTGNTGELFF.

This rearrangement joins TRBV27 to TRBJ1-1, with 7 bases aligning to TRBD1. The CDR3 is made up of 14 amino acids. Unmatched junction bases numbered 4, after V lost 6 bases and J lost 0 bases. The germline V gene encodes CDR1 MNHEY and CDR2 SMNVEV (reference sequence). This CDR3 reads CASRQRGLNTEAFF. The CDR3 DNA reads TGTGCCAGCAGACAGAGGGGGCTGAACACTGAAGCTTTCTTT.

The V call is TRBV25-1, the J call TRBJ2-5; 10 bases align to TRBD2. Per germline, CDR1 MGHDK and CDR2 SYGVNS. V lost 6 bases, J lost 4 bases, and 8 bases stayed unmatched. This CDR3 spans 15 amino acids. The CDR3, as DNA: TGTGCCAGCAGCGCCTTTGGGACTAGCGCAGAGACCCAGTACTTC. It codes for CASSAFGTSAETQYF.

This chain connects TRBV15 to TRBJ1-5; D unresolved. Germline values: CDR1 LNHNV, CDR2 YYDKDF (reference sequence). Trimming removed 0 bases from V and 6 bases from J, with 9 bases in between. This CDR3 spans 14 amino acids. The CDR3 sequence: CATSRDGFSQPQHF. The CDR3 coding sequence is TGTGCCACCAGCAGAGATGGCTTTTCTCAGCCCCAGCATTTT.

This clone was seen repeatedly, ten times or more. The J gene is TRBJ2-7, the V gene TRBV7-9; the match to TRBD2 covers 7 bases. Per germline, CDR1 SEHNR and CDR2 FQNEAQ (reference sequence). This CDR3 region has 15 residues. V shed 4 bases, J shed 4 bases, and the junction held 10 bases outside the gene matches. CDR3 nucleotides: TGTGCCAGCAGCTCAGGGAGGGAGTCTGGGTACGAGCAGTACTTC. Translation: CASSSGRESGYEQYF.

The V call is TRBV20-1, the J call TRBJ1-1; TRBD1 might be the D (5 bases). Germline V CDR1 and CDR2: DFQATT, SNEGSKA (reference sequence). CDR3 length: 13 residues. V lost 3 bases, J lost 4 bases, and 12 bases lay in between. This CDR3 is CSASSRAGTEAFF. The CDR3 DNA sequence: TGCAGTGCTAGTTCCAGGGCGGGCACTGAAGCTTTCTTT.

The chain couples TRBV7-8 to TRBJ2-3, with 13 bases lining up with TRBD2. Germline values: CDR1 SGHVS, CDR2 FQNEAQ. J gave up 6 bases and V 5 bases, and 8 bases lay outside the gene matches. The CDR3 totals 16 residues. The CDR3 is CASSVRTSGRGDTQYF. CDR3 DNA sequence: TGTGCCAGCAGCGTGAGGACTAGCGGGAGAGGGGATACGCAGTATTTT. The full variable domain, completed using reference TRBV7-8 and TRBJ2-3, is GAGVSQSPRYKVAKRGQDVALRCDPISGHVSLFWYQQALGQGPEFLTYFQNEAQLDKSGLPSDRFFAERPEGSVSTLKIQRTQQEDSAVYLCASSVRTSGRGDTQYFGPGTRLTVL.

This chain links TRBV10-3 with TRBJ2-1; D is unresolved. Germline loops: CDR1 ENHRY, CDR2 SYGVKD. V was pared by 3 bases and J by 6 bases, with 6 bases between. The CDR3 is 12 amino acids. The CDR3 region has the DNA TGTGCCATCAGTGAAATGGGCAATGAGCAGTTCTTC. It yields the protein CAISEMGNEQFF.

V gene TRBV7-6 combines with J gene TRBJ1-4; 8 positions match TRBD1. CDR3 length: 16 residues. CDR1 and CDR2 from the germline V gene are SGHVS and FNYEAQ. The V gene end was trimmed by 4 bases and the J gene end by 7 bases; junction bases not matched to a gene: 11. The CDR3: CASSSRGRGRVEKLFF. In DNA form, the CDR3 reads TGTGCCAGCAGCTCCCGAGGCAGGGGGCGCGTTGAAAAACTGTTTTTT.

V and J are TRBV6-5 and TRBJ1-2; 9 bases are shared with TRBD1. The CDR3 is 14 residues long. CDR1 and CDR2 from the germline V gene are MNHEY and SVGAGI. The J segment lost 8 bases and the V segment lost 1 base, leaving 5 bases of the junction unmatched. The CDR3 nucleotides are TGTGCCAGCAGTTACTTCGGACAGGGGAGCGGCTACACCTTC. This encodes CASSYFGQGSGYTF.